A selection of T cell receptor beta chains follows, all from one sample in a study of T cells after yellow fever vaccination. TCRdb re-called the 5' RACE reads with MiXCR, one entry per CDR3 protein. The sample consists of about 240,000 distinct CDR3 sequences, approximately 3.8% of them appearing once. Source: PBMCs, taken 15 days after the yellow fever booster vaccination. The origin of the receptors is a man aged 18 to 29 who received the YFV17D yellow fever vaccine. Both conserved end residues are part of each CDR3. D genes are given only for firm matches. Clone size is not always given. Where it is, it says once, few, many or a class for expanded clones.

D gene,V gene,clone size,J gene,CDR3 protein,CDR3 DNA
NA,TRBV5-5,many,TRBJ2-7,CASSWAGTTREQYF,TGTGCCAGCAGCTGGGCCGGGACAACTCGTGAGCAGTACTTC
TRBD2,TRBV6-4,few,TRBJ2-2,CASSDRRGGNGELFF,TGTGCCAGCAGCGACCGGCGGGGGGGCAACGGGGAGCTGTTTTTT
TRBD1,TRBV5-1,many,TRBJ2-5,CASSEDRGPVRTQYF,TGCGCCAGCAGCGAAGACAGGGGGCCGGTGAGGACCCAGTACTTC
TRBD1,TRBV10-3,many,TRBJ1-2,CAISGTGGGYTF,TGTGCCATCAGCGGGACAGGGGGTGGCTACACCTTC
TRBD1,TRBV7-2,many,TRBJ2-1,CASSSRGNEQFF,TGTGCCAGCAGCTCCAGGGGGAATGAGCAGTTCTTC
TRBD2,TRBV30,few,TRBJ2-3,CAWSRLGRGVTDTQYF,TGTGCCTGGAGCCGATTGGGACGGGGGGTAACAGATACGCAGTATTTT
NA,TRBV7-9,many,TRBJ2-2,CASSLSTGRGGTGELFF,TGTGCCAGCAGCTTAAGTACGGGACGAGGAGGCACCGGGGAGCTGTTTTTT
TRBD2,TRBV12-3/TRBV12-4,many,TRBJ2-1,CASSLEKRGGQRFF,TGTGCCAGCAGTTTGGAGAAGCGGGGGGGCCAGCGGTTCTTC
NA,TRBV4-3,many,TRBJ2-7,CASSQDRQQIYEQYF,TGCGCCAGCAGCCAAGATCGGCAGCAGATCTACGAGCAGTACTTC
TRBD1,TRBV5-1,few,TRBJ2-2,CASNADRGRQKNTGELFF,TGCGCCAGCAACGCGGACAGGGGTAGACAAAAGAACACCGGGGAGCTGTTTTTT
TRBD2,TRBV7-2,NA,TRBJ2-3,CASSEWLAGGPDTQYF,TGTGCCAGCAGCGAATGGCTAGCGGGGGGGCCGGATACGCAGTATTTT
TRBD2,TRBV9,many,TRBJ2-5,CASSARLARGEEETQYF,TGTGCCAGCAGCGCACGACTGGCGCGGGGGGAGGAAGAGACCCAGTACTTC
TRBD1,TRBV20-1,many,TRBJ2-6,CSASTGVETGANVLTF,TGCAGTGCCTCAACAGGGGTGGAGACTGGGGCCAACGTCCTGACTTTC
TRBD1,TRBV5-5,many,TRBJ2-4,CASSSESLDRGFLAKNIQYF,TGTGCCAGCAGCTCCGAATCCTTAGACAGGGGGTTTCTAGCCAAAAACATTCAGTACTTC
NA,TRBV10-3,many,TRBJ1-2,CAISEKGYGYTF,TGTGCCATCAGTGAAAAGGGATATGGCTACACCTTC
NA,TRBV12-3/TRBV12-4,many,TRBJ1-6,CASSFLINSPLHF,TGTGCCAGCAGTTTCCTCATTAATTCACCCCTCCACTTT
NA,TRBV5-1,many,TRBJ1-2,CASSSTPTGGSGYTF,TGCGCCAGCAGCTCGACCCCCACAGGCGGAAGTGGCTACACCTTC
NA,TRBV6-6,many,TRBJ1-4,CASSDTGFITKLFF,TGTGCCAGCAGCGATACAGGTTTCATCACGAAACTGTTTTTT
NA,TRBV20-1,many,TRBJ1-1,CSASARNTEAFF,TGCAGTGCTAGTGCCAGAAACACTGAAGCTTTCTTT
NA,TRBV18,many,TRBJ1-2,CASSLGTPHNNYGYTF,TGTGCCAGCTCACTCGGGACGCCGCACAATAACTATGGCTACACCTTC
NA,TRBV11-1,many,TRBJ2-5,CASSGQNQETQYF,TGTGCCAGCAGCGGACAGAACCAAGAGACCCAGTACTTC
NA,TRBV7-2,many,TRBJ2-3,CASSPARATDTQYF,TGTGCCAGCAGCCCGGCGCGGGCGACAGATACGCAGTATTTT
NA,TRBV19,few,TRBJ1-2,CASSTSVNYGYTF,TGTGCCAGTAGTACCTCGGTTAACTATGGCTACACCTTC
NA,TRBV7-9,many,TRBJ1-5,CASSPSPQPQHF,TGTGCCAGCAGCCCCTCGCCTCAGCCCCAGCATTTT
NA,TRBV10-2,many,TRBJ2-6,CASSDLYNTGANVLTF,TGCGCCAGCAGTGATCTCTACAACACTGGGGCCAACGTCCTGACTTTC
NA,TRBV7-9,many,TRBJ2-7,CASSYDRISYEQYF,TGTGCCAGCAGCTATGACCGTATCTCCTACGAGCAGTACTTC
TRBD1,TRBV5-1,many,TRBJ1-1,CASSFNRGNTEAFF,TGCGCCAGCAGCTTTAACAGGGGGAACACTGAAGCTTTCTTT
NA,TRBV6-1,many,TRBJ2-5,CASSGLGDLQETQYF,TGTGCCAGCAGTGGCCTGGGAGATTTACAAGAGACCCAGTACTTC
NA,TRBV7-9,many,TRBJ2-1,CASSPKAGRYNEQFF,TGTGCCAGCAGCCCAAAAGCCGGCCGGTACAATGAGCAGTTCTTC
TRBD1,TRBV6-6,many,TRBJ1-1,CASRKHVNPGQGTAFF,TGTGCCAGCAGAAAACACGTCAATCCGGGACAGGGAACGGCTTTCTTT
NA,TRBV9,many,TRBJ2-5,CASSGRLGLLEETQYF,TGTGCCAGCAGCGGTCGCTTAGGGCTTTTGGAAGAGACCCAGTACTTC
TRBD2,TRBV9,many,TRBJ2-5,CASSYRLAETQYF,TGTGCCAGCAGCTATAGACTAGCGGAGACCCAGTACTTC
NA,TRBV7-2,many,TRBJ2-5,CASSFQGSQETQYF,TGTGCCAGCAGCTTCCAGGGGAGCCAAGAGACCCAGTACTTC
TRBD2,TRBV7-2,many,TRBJ2-3,CASSLQASGPTDTQYF,TGTGCCAGCAGCTTACAGGCTAGCGGCCCCACAGATACGCAGTATTTT
NA,TRBV29-1,few,TRBJ1-2,CSVDKGGGGTGYTF,TGCAGCGTTGATAAGGGTGGAGGGGGGACTGGCTACACCTTC
TRBD2,TRBV29-1,many,TRBJ2-3,CSVDSGERSTDTQYF,TGCAGCGTCGATAGCGGGGAAAGAAGCACAGATACGCAGTATTTT
TRBD2,TRBV7-6,many,TRBJ2-3,CASSLLAGGPNTQYF,TGTGCCAGCAGCTTATTAGCGGGGGGGCCGAATACGCAGTATTTT
NA,TRBV20-1,many,TRBJ1-1,CSAAQGLNTEAFF,TGCAGTGCCGCACAGGGATTGAACACTGAAGCTTTCTTT
NA,TRBV6-4,NA,TRBJ1-2,CASSHRENYGYTF,TGTGCCAGCAGTCACAGGGAAAACTATGGCTACACCTTC
NA,TRBV4-3,many,TRBJ2-7,CASSQERSPYYEQYF,TGCGCCAGCAGCCAAGAGCGGAGTCCATACTACGAGCAGTACTTC
NA,TRBV6-5,many,TRBJ1-6,CASRLVLDSPLHF,TGTGCCAGCAGGCTTGTCCTAGATTCACCCCTCCACTTT